This T cell receptor beta chain was sequenced during a study of shared clonotypes between healthy human individuals. Study conclusions and caveats: Larger estimated richness was generally recorded for naive subsets relative to memory subsets.

From germline, CDR1 is SGHVS and CDR2 FQNEAQ. V gave up 7 bases and J gave up 5 bases; unmatched junction bases: 12. The CDR3 contains 17 residues. Repertoires were generated with immunoSEQ multiplex PCR, while TCRdb's copy carries only in-frame clones and drops some. This repertoire shows 500,000 to 700,000 clones, 85% to 95% found once; its top ten account for about 0.11%. Naive CD8 populations comprised CD45RO-negative cells positively selected for CCR7, excluding terminally differentiated effector memory CD45RA+ cells. Only Caucasian adults living in Nashville, Tennessee served as donors. Concerning this clone: Its antigen is unknown.

Sequenced material: naive CD8+ T cells sorted from blood. J is TRBJ2-1 and V is TRBV7-8, with TRBD2 matching 12 bases. The TCR sequence derives from a woman aged 25 to 39 in good health. CDR3 loop: CASTGGWTSGIHNEQFF. The CDR3 DNA follows: TGTGCCAGCACAGGGGGCTGGACTAGCGGGATTCACAATGAGCAGTTCTTC.